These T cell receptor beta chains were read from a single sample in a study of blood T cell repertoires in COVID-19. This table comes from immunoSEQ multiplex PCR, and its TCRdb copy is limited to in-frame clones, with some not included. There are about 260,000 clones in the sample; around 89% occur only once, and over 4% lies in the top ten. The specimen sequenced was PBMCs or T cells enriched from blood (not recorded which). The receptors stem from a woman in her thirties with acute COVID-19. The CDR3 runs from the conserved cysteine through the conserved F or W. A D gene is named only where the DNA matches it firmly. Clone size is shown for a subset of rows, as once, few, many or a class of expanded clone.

CDR3: CASSTGFF; DNA: TGTGCCAGCAGTACCGGTTTCTTT; D: -; size: -; J: TRBJ1-1; V: TRBV28
CDR3: CASSSPRTGGASHGYTF; DNA: TGTGCCAGCAGCTCACCTCGGACAGGGGGAGCCTCGCATGGCTACACCTTC; D: TRBD1; size: -; J: TRBJ1-2; V: TRBV11-2
CDR3: CASSKPSSRSYNEQFF; DNA: TGTGCCAGCAGCAAACCCTCGAGCAGGTCCTACAATGAGCAGTTCTTC; D: -; size: -; J: TRBJ2-1; V: TRBV21-1
CDR3: CASQLAVTTDTQYF; DNA: TGTGCCAGCCAACTAGCGGTAACCACAGATACGCAGTATTTT; D: TRBD2; size: -; J: TRBJ2-3; V: TRBV7-8
CDR3: CASSPTRQGAMNTEAFF; DNA: TGTGCCAGCAGCCCCACCCGACAGGGGGCAATGAACACTGAAGCTTTCTTT; D: TRBD1; size: once; J: TRBJ1-1; V: TRBV7-8
CDR3: CASSPSSQETQYF; DNA: TGTGCCAGCTCACCGAGCTCCCAAGAGACCCAGTACTTC; D: -; size: -; J: TRBJ2-5; V: TRBV18
CDR3: CASSPPGTANEKLFF; DNA: TGTGCCAGCAGCCCACCTGGGACAGCGAATGAAAAACTGTTTTTT; D: TRBD1; size: -; J: TRBJ1-4; V: TRBV3-1/TRBV3-2
CDR3: CASSLYTGGLGTTEAFF; DNA: TGTGCCAGCAGTTTGTATACAGGGGGCCTGGGTACGACTGAAGCTTTCTTT; D: TRBD1; size: -; J: TRBJ1-1; V: TRBV28
CDR3: CASSLTILADYNEQFF; DNA: TGTGCCAGCAGCTTAACTATACTAGCGGATTACAATGAGCAGTTCTTC; D: TRBD2; size: -; J: TRBJ2-1; V: TRBV11-1
CDR3: CASSRTWDRVIEQYF; DNA: TGTGCCAGCAGCCGTACCTGGGACAGGGTGATCGAGCAGTACTTC; D: TRBD1; size: -; J: TRBJ2-7; V: TRBV6-5
CDR3: CASSISGTNNEQFF; DNA: TGTGCCAGCAGCATATCCGGGACTAACAATGAGCAGTTCTTC; D: TRBD2; size: -; J: TRBJ2-1; V: TRBV11-3
CDR3: CASSPGLAGGRTDTQYF; DNA: TGCGCCAGCAGCCCTGGACTAGCGGGAGGGCGCACAGATACGCAGTATTTT; D: TRBD2; size: -; J: TRBJ2-3; V: TRBV5-1
CDR3: CASSKLAGAYGGEEQYF; DNA: TGTGCCAGCAGCAAATTAGCGGGAGCGTACGGGGGGGAGGAGCAGTACTTC; D: -; size: -; J: TRBJ2-7; V: TRBV21-1
CDR3: CASSRGTSGTRETQYF; DNA: TGTGCCAGCAGCCGCGGGACTAGCGGGACCCGGGAGACCCAGTACTTC; D: TRBD2; size: -; J: TRBJ2-5; V: TRBV3-1/TRBV3-2
CDR3: CASSPTGFRYGYTF; DNA: TGTGCCAGCAGCCCCACAGGGTTTCGTTATGGCTACACCTTC; D: -; size: once; J: TRBJ1-2; V: TRBV6-2/TRBV6-3
CDR3: CASSILTEAFF; DNA: TGTGCCAGTAGTATACTAACTGAAGCTTTCTTT; D: -; size: -; J: TRBJ1-1; V: TRBV19
CDR3: CASSLWGQDKLDGYTF; DNA: TGTGCCAGCAGTTTATGGGGACAAGATAAATTGGATGGCTACACCTTC; D: -; size: -; J: TRBJ1-2; V: TRBV27
CDR3: CASSLTSGSYNEQFF; DNA: TGTGCCAGCAGTCTGACTAGCGGAAGTTACAATGAGCAGTTCTTC; D: TRBD2; size: -; J: TRBJ2-1; V: TRBV27
CDR3: CASSYEASRNNEQFF; DNA: TGTGCCAGCAGTTACGAGGCTAGCCGGAACAATGAGCAGTTCTTC; D: -; size: -; J: TRBJ2-1; V: TRBV6-5
CDR3: CASSFGTGSQPQHF; DNA: TGTGCCAGCAGTTTTGGGACAGGGTCACAGCCCCAGCATTTT; D: TRBD1; size: -; J: TRBJ1-5; V: TRBV6-6
CDR3: CASSLAGDGTDTQYF; DNA: TGCGCCAGCAGCTTGGCCGGAGACGGCACAGATACGCAGTATTTT; D: -; size: -; J: TRBJ2-3; V: TRBV5-1
CDR3: CASSPRGATDNEQFF; DNA: TGTGCCAGTAGTCCCCGTGGTGCGACAGACAATGAGCAGTTCTTC; D: -; size: once; J: TRBJ2-1; V: TRBV19
CDR3: CASSPPARVPNYEQYF; DNA: TGTGCCAGCTCACCACCGGCCAGGGTCCCGAACTACGAGCAGTACTTC; D: -; size: -; J: TRBJ2-7; V: TRBV18
CDR3: CASSITGAYEQYF; DNA: TGTGCCAGTAGTATAACGGGAGCCTACGAGCAGTACTTC; D: -; size: few; J: TRBJ2-7; V: TRBV19
CDR3: CASSYDRNTDTQYF; DNA: TGTGCCAGCTCATACGACAGGAACACAGATACGCAGTATTTT; D: -; size: -; J: TRBJ2-3; V: TRBV18
CDR3: CASSLKWGASGNLDTQYF; DNA: TGTGCCAGCAGCTTAAAATGGGGGGCTAGCGGGAATCTGGATACGCAGTATTTT; D: TRBD2; size: -; J: TRBJ2-3; V: TRBV7-2
CDR3: CAGGGNSPLHF; DNA: TGTGCCGGGGGGGGCAATTCACCCCTCCACTTT; D: -; size: -; J: TRBJ1-6; V: TRBV6-5
CDR3: CASSRGTSGSYEQYF; DNA: TGCGCCAGCAGCCGGGGGACTAGCGGCTCCTACGAGCAGTACTTC; D: TRBD2; size: -; J: TRBJ2-7; V: TRBV4-1
CDR3: CASTLDSPNYGYTF; DNA: TGTGCCAGTACCCTGGACAGCCCCAACTATGGCTACACCTTC; D: -; size: once; J: TRBJ1-2; V: TRBV19
CDR3: CASAVVPGNTIYF; DNA: TGTGCCAGCGCGGTTGTCCCCGGAAACACCATATATTTT; D: -; size: -; J: TRBJ1-3; V: TRBV12-3/TRBV12-4
CDR3: CASSQDLRTGFYEQYF; DNA: TGCGCCAGCAGCCAAGATCTCCGGACAGGGTTTTACGAGCAGTACTTC; D: TRBD1; size: -; J: TRBJ2-7; V: TRBV4-1
CDR3: CATSPRGYEQYF; DNA: TGTGCCACCAGCCCCCGGGGCTACGAGCAGTACTTC; D: -; size: once; J: TRBJ2-7; V: TRBV15
CDR3: CASSLVGATSSYNEQFF; DNA: TGTGCCAGCAGCTTAGTTGGGGCTACGAGCTCCTACAATGAGCAGTTCTTC; D: -; size: -; J: TRBJ2-1; V: TRBV7-2
CDR3: CASSPGWYEQYF; DNA: TGTGCCAGCAGCCCAGGATGGTACGAGCAGTACTTC; D: -; size: -; J: TRBJ2-7; V: TRBV28
CDR3: CASSEHTASLETQYF; DNA: TGCGCCAGCAGTGAGCATACAGCCTCCTTGGAGACCCAGTACTTC; D: -; size: -; J: TRBJ2-5; V: TRBV10-2
CDR3: CASSPPQVGRVAGRYNEQFF; DNA: TGTGCCAGCAGCCCCCCCCAAGTTGGAAGAGTAGCGGGAAGATACAATGAGCAGTTCTTC; D: TRBD2; size: few; J: TRBJ2-1; V: TRBV7-6
CDR3: CASSFGLGGIPPYNEQFF; DNA: TGTGCCAGTAGCTTTGGTCTAGGCGGGATCCCCCCCTACAATGAGCAGTTCTTC; D: -; size: -; J: TRBJ2-1; V: TRBV19
CDR3: CASSQEDQPQHF; DNA: TGCGCCAGCAGCCAGGAGGATCAGCCCCAGCATTTT; D: -; size: -; J: TRBJ1-5; V: TRBV4-1
CDR3: CASSENLLAGGYEQYF; DNA: TGCGCCAGCAGTGAGAATCTGCTAGCGGGAGGGTACGAGCAGTACTTC; D: TRBD2; size: -; J: TRBJ2-7; V: TRBV10-1
CDR3: CASSLIGTGGTTDTQYF; DNA: TGTGCCAGCAGCTTAATTGGGACAGGGGGAACAACAGATACGCAGTATTTT; D: TRBD1; size: -; J: TRBJ2-3; V: TRBV7-6
CDR3: CASSPLGTGFDEQYF; DNA: TGTGCCAGCTCACCACTCGGGACAGGGTTCGACGAGCAGTACTTC; D: TRBD1; size: -; J: TRBJ2-7; V: TRBV18
CDR3: CSVEDLGQTNTEAFF; DNA: TGCAGCGTTGAAGATCTTGGACAGACGAACACTGAAGCTTTCTTT; D: -; size: -; J: TRBJ1-1; V: TRBV29-1
CDR3: CASSLNSGRAPNEQYF; DNA: TGTGCCAGCAGCTTAAATAGCGGGAGGGCCCCGAACGAGCAGTACTTC; D: TRBD2; size: -; J: TRBJ2-7; V: TRBV11-2